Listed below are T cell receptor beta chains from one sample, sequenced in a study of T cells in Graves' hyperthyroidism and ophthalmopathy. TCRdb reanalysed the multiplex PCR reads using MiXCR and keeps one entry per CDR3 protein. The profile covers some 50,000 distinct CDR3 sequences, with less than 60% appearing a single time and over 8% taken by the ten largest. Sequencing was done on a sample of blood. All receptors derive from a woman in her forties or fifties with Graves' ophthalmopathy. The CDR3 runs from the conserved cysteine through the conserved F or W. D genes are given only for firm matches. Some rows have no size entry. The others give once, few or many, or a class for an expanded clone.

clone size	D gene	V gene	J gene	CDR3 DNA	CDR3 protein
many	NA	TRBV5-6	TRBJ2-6	TGTGCCAGCAGCTGGGGTGGATCTGGGGCCAACGTCCTGACTTTC	CASSWGGSGANVLTF
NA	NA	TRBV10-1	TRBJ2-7	TGCGCCGACACGGACGAGCAGTACTTC	CADTDEQYF
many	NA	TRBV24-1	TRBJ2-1	TGTGCCACCCAGGACCCTCGGTCCTACAATGAGCAGTTCTTC	CATQDPRSYNEQFF
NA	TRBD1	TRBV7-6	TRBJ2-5	TGTGCCAGCAGCTTAGGGACAGGGGTCCGAGAGACCCAGTACTTC	CASSLGTGVRETQYF
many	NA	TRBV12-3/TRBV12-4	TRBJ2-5	TGTGCCAGCAGTAACTCCCAAGAGACCCAGTACTTC	CASSNSQETQYF
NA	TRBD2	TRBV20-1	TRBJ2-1	TGCAGTGTCACGTCTAGCGGGAGGGCCGATGAGCAGTTCTTC	CSVTSSGRADEQFF
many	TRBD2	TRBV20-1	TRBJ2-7	TGCAGTGCTAGACTAGCGGGGGCTCGTCGCGAGCAGTACTTC	CSARLAGARREQYF
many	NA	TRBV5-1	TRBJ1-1	TGCGCCAGCAGCTTGGAGTCAGCTGCTGGTGAAGCTTTCTTT	CASSLESAAGEAFF
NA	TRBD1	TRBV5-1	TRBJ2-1	TGCGCCAGCAGCGCCCTACAGGGGACGAACAATGAGCAGTTCTTC	CASSALQGTNNEQFF
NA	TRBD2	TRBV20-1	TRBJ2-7	TGCAGTGCTAGCGGGGGGGCGCGCGAGCAGTACTTC	CSASGGAREQYF
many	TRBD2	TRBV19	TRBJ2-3	TGTGCCAGTAGTTTCGGGGGGGCCGCAGATACGCAGTATTTT	CASSFGGAADTQYF
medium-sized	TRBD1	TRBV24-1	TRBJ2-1	TGTGCCACCAGTGGCGCCTACAGGGGCATTAATGAGCAGTTCTTC	CATSGAYRGINEQFF
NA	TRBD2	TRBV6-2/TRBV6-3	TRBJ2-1	TGTGCCACCCCCCGAGTTGCGGGAGGGCCAAAATGGGGTAGGAATGAGCAGTTCTTC	CATPRVAGGPKWGRNEQFF